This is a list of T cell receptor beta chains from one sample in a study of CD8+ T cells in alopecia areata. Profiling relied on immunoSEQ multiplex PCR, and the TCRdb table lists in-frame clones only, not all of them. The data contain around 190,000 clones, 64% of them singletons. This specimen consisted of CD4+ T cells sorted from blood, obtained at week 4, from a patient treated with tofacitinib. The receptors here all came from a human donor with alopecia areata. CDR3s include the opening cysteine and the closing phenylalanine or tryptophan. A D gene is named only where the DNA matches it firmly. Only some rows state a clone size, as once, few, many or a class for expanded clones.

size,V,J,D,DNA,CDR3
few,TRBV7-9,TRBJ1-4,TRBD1,TGTGCCAGCAGCTATGCCGGGACAGTTAATGAAAAACTGTTTTTT,CASSYAGTVNEKLFF
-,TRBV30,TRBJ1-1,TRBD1,TGTGCCTGGAGTATCGGGACAGGCCCAGCTTTCTTT,CAWSIGTGPAFF
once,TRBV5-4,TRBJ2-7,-,TGTGCCAGCAGCTTGACTAAGTCCTACGAGCAGTACTTC,CASSLTKSYEQYF
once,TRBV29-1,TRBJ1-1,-,TGCAGCGTTGCCAGGGGCCCCAGGTCTGAAGCTTTCTTT,CSVARGPRSEAFF
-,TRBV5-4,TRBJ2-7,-,TGTGCCAGCAGCTTGAGAACATCATACGAGCAGTACTTC,CASSLRTSYEQYF
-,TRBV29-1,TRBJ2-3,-,TGCAGCGTTGAAGATGGGGCCCGGGATACGCAGTATTTT,CSVEDGARDTQYF
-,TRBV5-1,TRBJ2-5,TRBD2,TGCGCCAGCAGGCAACTAGCGGCGTCACAAGAGACCCAGTACTTC,CASRQLAASQETQYF
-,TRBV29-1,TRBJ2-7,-,TGCAGCGTTCGCCAGGGGAGGAACGAGCAGTACTTC,CSVRQGRNEQYF
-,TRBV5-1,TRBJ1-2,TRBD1,TGCGCCAGCAGCTTAGGACAGGTGGATGGCTACACCTTC,CASSLGQVDGYTF
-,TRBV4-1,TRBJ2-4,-,TGCGCCAGCAGCCAAGAGCTAAACATTCAGTACTTC,CASSQELNIQYF
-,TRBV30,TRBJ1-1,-,TGTGCCTGGAGCCTACAGGGCGGGACTGAAGCTTTCTTT,CAWSLQGGTEAFF
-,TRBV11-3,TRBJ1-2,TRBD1,TGTGCCAGCAGCTTAGAAGGGACAGGGGGCGACACCTTC,CASSLEGTGGDTF
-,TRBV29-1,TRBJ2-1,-,TGCAGCGTTGACCCGTACAATGAGCAGTTCTTC,CSVDPYNEQFF
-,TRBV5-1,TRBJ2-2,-,TGCGCCAGCAGCTTGCGGGACACCGGGGAGCTGTTTTTT,CASSLRDTGELFF
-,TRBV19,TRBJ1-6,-,TGTGCCAGTAGTGAGAGGGGCCCGAATTCACCCCTCCACTTT,CASSERGPNSPLHF
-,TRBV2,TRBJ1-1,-,TGTGCCAGCAGTGAAGCGCGCAGTGAAGCTTTCTTT,CASSEARSEAFF
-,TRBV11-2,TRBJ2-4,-,TGTGCCAGCAGCTACCAAAACATTCAGTACTTC,CASSYQNIQYF
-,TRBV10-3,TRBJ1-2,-,TGTGCCATCAGGTCAACGGACGGAGCTAACTATGGCTACACCTTC,CAIRSTDGANYGYTF
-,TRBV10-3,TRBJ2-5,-,TGTGCCATCAGTGGCGGGGCCCAAGAGACCCAGTACTTC,CAISGGAQETQYF
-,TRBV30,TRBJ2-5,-,TGTGCCTGGAGTAAAGGGTCGGAGACCCAGTACTTC,CAWSKGSETQYF
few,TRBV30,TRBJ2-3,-,TGTGCCTGGAGTGTACGGGGAAATACGCAGTATTTT,CAWSVRGNTQYF
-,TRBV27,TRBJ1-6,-,TGTGCCAGCAGAAGTCGTCTTAATTCACCCCTCCACTTT,CASRSRLNSPLHF
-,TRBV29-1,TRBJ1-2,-,TGCAGCGTTGAAATGGGGGCAGTAAGTGGCTACACCTTC,CSVEMGAVSGYTF
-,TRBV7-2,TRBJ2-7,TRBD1,TGTGCCAGCAGACATACAGGGGCGAGCTCCTACGAGCAGTACTTC,CASRHTGASSYEQYF
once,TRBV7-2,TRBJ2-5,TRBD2,TGTGCCAGCAGCTCCGGACTAGCGGGGCAAGAGACCCAGTACTTC,CASSSGLAGQETQYF
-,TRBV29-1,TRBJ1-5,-,TGCAGCGTTAGGGACGACAATAGCAATCAGCCCCAGCATTTT,CSVRDDNSNQPQHF
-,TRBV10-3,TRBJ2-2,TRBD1,TGTGCCATCAACCCACAGGGGTCTGGGGAGCTGTTTTTT,CAINPQGSGELFF
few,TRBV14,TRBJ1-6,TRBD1,TGTGCCAGCAGCCAGGGACAGACTTATAATTCACCCCTCCACTTT,CASSQGQTYNSPLHF
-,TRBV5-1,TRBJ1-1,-,TGCGCCAGCAGCTTCGGGCCTTCCGGGACTGAAGCTTTCTTT,CASSFGPSGTEAFF
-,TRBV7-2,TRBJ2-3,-,TGTGCCAGCAGCTTAGCGGGGGGTTCAACAGATACGCAGTATTTT,CASSLAGGSTDTQYF
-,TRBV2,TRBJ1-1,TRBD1,TGTGCCAGCAGCGAACAGGGGCTGAACACTGAAGCTTTCTTT,CASSEQGLNTEAFF
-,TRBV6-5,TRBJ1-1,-,TGTGCCAGCAGTTACTCGGGCCGTCCCAAGGGCACTGAAGCTTTCTTT,CASSYSGRPKGTEAFF
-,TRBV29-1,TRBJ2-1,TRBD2,TGCAGCGTTGGTGATAGCGGGTCTCGGAATGAGCAGTTCTTC,CSVGDSGSRNEQFF
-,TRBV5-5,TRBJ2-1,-,TGTGCCAGCAGCCCGGGAGAGGCGCCCTACAATGAGCAGTTCTTC,CASSPGEAPYNEQFF
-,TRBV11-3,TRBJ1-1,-,TGTGCCAGCAGTTCAACCAGGGTTGAAGCTTTCTTT,CASSSTRVEAFF
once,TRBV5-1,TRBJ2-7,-,TGCGCCAGCAGCTTGGAGCAGGGGCGCTCCTACGAGCAGTACTTC,CASSLEQGRSYEQYF
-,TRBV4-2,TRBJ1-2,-,TGTGCCAGCAGCCAAGAGGGATCTCGGGGTTCCGGCTATGGCTACACCTTC,CASSQEGSRGSGYGYTF
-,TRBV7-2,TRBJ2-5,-,TGTGCCAGCAGCCCATGGGCTAGCGCAGAAGAGACCCAGTACTTC,CASSPWASAEETQYF
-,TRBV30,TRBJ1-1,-,TGTGCCTGGAGTACCAACCTTGATGAAGCTTTCTTT,CAWSTNLDEAFF
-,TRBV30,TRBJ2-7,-,TGTGCCTGGAGTGGAGCCAACGAGCAGTACTTC,CAWSGANEQYF
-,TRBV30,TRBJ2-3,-,TGTGCCTGGAGAGGGGGGGTCCGCACAGATACGCAGTATTTT,CAWRGGVRTDTQYF
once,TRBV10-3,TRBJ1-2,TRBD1,TGTGCCATCAGTGCTAAAACAGGGGATGGCTACACCTTC,CAISAKTGDGYTF
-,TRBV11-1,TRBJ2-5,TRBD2,TGTGCCAGCAGCCCGACCAGACTAGCGGGGAGAGAGACCCAGTACTTC,CASSPTRLAGRETQYF
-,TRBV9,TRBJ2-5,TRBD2,TGTGCCAGCAGCGTAACTAGCGGGGGCTTATCGACGGAGACCCAGTACTTC,CASSVTSGGLSTETQYF
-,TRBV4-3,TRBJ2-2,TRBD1,TGCGCCAGCAGCCCGGGACAGGGCGGCGGGGAGCTGTTTTTT,CASSPGQGGGELFF
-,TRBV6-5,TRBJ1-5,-,TGTGCCAGCAGCAAAGGAGGAGTTAGCAATCAGCCCCAGCATTTT,CASSKGGVSNQPQHF
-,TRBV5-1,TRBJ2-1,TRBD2,TGCGCCAGCGTCCTAGCGGGGGGCAATGAGCAGTTCTTC,CASVLAGGNEQFF
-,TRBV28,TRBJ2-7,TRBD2,TGTGCCAGCAGCCGGACTAGCGGGGTCTACGAGCAGTACTTC,CASSRTSGVYEQYF
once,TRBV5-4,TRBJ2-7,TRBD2,TGTGCCAGCAGCCCCGGACTAGCGGGTTACGAGCAGTACTTC,CASSPGLAGYEQYF